The T cell receptor (beta chain) under discussion was sequenced for a study of cytomegalovirus exposure and HLA in healthy donors. Study information: Within the Caucasian-associated ancestry cluster were more than 75% of the roughly 400 genotyped donors.

The PCR contained 60 Vbeta and 13 Jbeta primers. The table came from immunoSEQ multiplex PCR; TCRdb's copy has only in-frame clones and leaves some out. The sample consists of 150,000 to 200,000 clones, roughly 85% of them appearing once. V lost 2 bases and J lost 2, with 14 bases in between. The CDR3 is 16 residues long. Germline V lookup: CDR1 SGHAT, CDR2 FQNNGV. The donors comprised healthy bone marrow donors. This receptor was identified in a woman in her 30s in good health and CMV-seropositive. V is TRBV11-2 and J is TRBJ2-3, with D perhaps TRBD2 (6 bases). Sequencing was carried out using PBMCs. This chain's CDR3 is CASSLSGGSVTDTQYF. The DNA for the CDR3 is TGTGCCAGCAGCTTATCTGGGGGGTCGGTCACAGATACGCAGTATTTT.